This TCR beta chain was profiled in a study of cytomegalovirus exposure and HLA in healthy donors. Findings and caveats of the study: Among immune exposure information, only CMV serostatus was available.

The V gene's germline CDR1 is SNHLY and CDR2 FYNNEI. This CDR3 comprises 16 residues. V was clipped by 6 bases and J by 0 bases; unmatched bases: 8. As concerns this clone: Its target is unknown.

A multiplex PCR was run with 60 Vbeta primers and 13 Jbeta primers. The table came from immunoSEQ multiplex PCR; TCRdb's copy has only in-frame clones and leaves some out. The data contain about 120,000 clones, about 78% of them singletons. Sequenced: PBMCs. The sequence was obtained from a man aged 30 to 45 in good health and CMV-seronegative. The rearrangement uses TRBV2 and TRBJ2-3; 8 nucleotides match TRBD2. The CDR3 nucleotides are TGTGCCAGCAGCGACTCAGCGGGGGTGAGCACAGATACGCAGTATTTT. Translated, it gives CASSDSAGVSTDTQYF.